This TCR beta chain was documented in a study of blood T cell repertoires in COVID-19. Study-wide background: Acute and convalescent COVID-19 samples came from the United States, Italy and Spain. PBMCs, B-cell-depleted T cells, or T cells were the source of the cDNA or gDNA that made up the material.

The CDR3 has 15 residues. The germline V gene encodes CDR1 SGHAT and CDR2 FQNNGV. Trimming cost V 8 bases and J 7 bases; bases outside gene matches: 10. This clone was seen once. Original data processing: The authors estimated nucleated cell counts from reference gene primer amplification. Profiling relied on immunoSEQ multiplex PCR, and the TCRdb table lists in-frame clones only, not all of them. That table gives V, J and clone size, and the DNA gave D and trimming. The data contain some 260,000 clones, under 85% of them singletons. This clonotype originated in a woman aged 40 to 50 with active or convalescent COVID-19. The chain uses TRBV11-2 and TRBJ2-1; 11 bases map to TRBD2. The sequencing sample was made of peripheral blood. This CDR3 is CASGVTSGASNEQFF. The CDR3 DNA reads as TGTGCCAGCGGGGTGACTAGCGGGGCTTCGAATGAGCAGTTCTTC.